The 30 T cell receptor beta chains listed next were all sequenced from one sample in a study of T cell responses to AZD1222 COVID-19 vaccine. Sequenced by immunoSEQ multiplex PCR; TCRdb stores in-frame clones only, minus some. Altogether 60,000 to 70,000 clones are present, approximately 80% being singletons, with the ten largest covering around 5.4%. The material was peripheral blood, obtained on day 0 of AZD1222 vaccination. These receptors were taken from an adult in good health.

This chain joins TRBV5-4 and TRBJ1-1; TRBD1 aligns across 7 bases. The CDR3 is 14 residues long. Germline lookup yields CDR1 SGHNT and CDR2 YYREEE (reference sequence). With 4 bases clipped from V and 5 bases from J, the junction kept 8 bases outside the gene matches. CDR3 in DNA: TGTGCCAGCAGCCGTCCGACAGGGATGACTGAAGCTTTCTTT. Protein product: CASSRPTGMTEAFF.

The chain joins TRBV28 to TRBJ1-5; the D is unclear. V was pared by 3 bases and J by 6 bases, with 15 bases between. The CDR3 loop spans 15 amino acids. In germline, CDR1 is MDHEN, CDR2 SYDVKM. The CDR3 nucleotides read TGTGCCAGCAGTTTTCATTCGTCCGTAGGTCAGCCCCAGCATTTT. It is translated as CASSFHSSVGQPQHF.

The chain has TRBV7-6 and TRBJ1-1; possibly TRBD1 for D (5 bases). Germline loops: CDR1 SGHVS, CDR2 FNYEAQ. The CDR3 is 15 amino acids. The ends were cut back, 6 bases at V and 0 bases at J, with 14 bases in the middle. CDR3 nucleotide sequence: TGTGCCAGCAGGACCGGGGCGATAATGAACACTGAAGCTTTCTTT. Translation gives CASRTGAIMNTEAFF.

The chain links TRBV11-2 to TRBJ2-1; 9 positions match TRBD1. The length of the CDR3 is 15 residues. The trim removed 5 bases at V and 8 bases at J, leaving 10 bases unmatched. Germline-derived CDR1 and CDR2 are SGHAT and FQNNGV. This CDR3 reads CASSPTGTGYDEQFF. For the CDR3, the DNA is TGTGCCAGCAGCCCTACCGGGACAGGGTACGATGAGCAGTTCTTC.

The chain couples TRBV19 to TRBJ1-1; no reliable D call. V was clipped by 4 bases and J by 9 bases, with 12 bases between them. The CDR3 has 12 amino acids. CDR1 and CDR2 from the germline V gene are LNHDA and SQIVND (reference sequence). This CDR3 reads CASSTNGRKAFF. The CDR3 DNA is TGTGCCAGTAGTACCAACGGACGGAAAGCTTTCTTT.

V usage is TRBV4-2 and J usage is TRBJ1-3; D unclear. This CDR3 contains 15 residues. Per the germline V gene, CDR1 is LGHNA and CDR2 is YNFKEQ. The V end lost 4 bases, the J end lost 2 bases, and 12 bases lay between the germline ends. CDR3 amino acids: CASSREREPGNTIYF. CDR3 bases: TGTGCCAGCAGCCGAGAAAGGGAGCCTGGAAACACCATATATTTT.

The CDR3 loop is CASSLAGNEQFF. The CDR3, as DNA: TGTGCCAGCAGTTTAGCAGGAAATGAGCAGTTCTTC. The gene calls are TRBV12-3 or TRBV12-4 and TRBJ2-1; unclear D gene. The CDR3 is 12 residues long. Trimming shortened V by 0 bases and J by 7 bases, and 4 bases separated the two germline ends.

The gene calls are TRBV7-2 and TRBJ1-5; D possibly corresponds to TRBD1 (5 bases). Per germline, CDR1 SGHTA and CDR2 FQGNSA. V lost 4 bases to trimming and J lost 11 bases, with 18 bases between them. The CDR3 has 14 amino acids. The CDR3 sequence: CASSSPGEGWTQHF. CDR3 nucleotides: TGTGCCAGCAGCTCCCCGGGGGAGGGTTGGACCCAGCATTTT.

The chain employs TRBV7-3 and TRBJ2-2; possible D gene TRBD2, 5 bases. V gave up 5 bases and J gave up 2 bases, with 18 bases separating them. This CDR3 is built from 17 residues. Per the germline V gene, CDR1 is SGHTA and CDR2 is FQGTGA. CDR3 nucleotides: TGTGCCAGCAGCAAACCCGGGGAACCGGTCAACACCGGGGAGCTGTTTTTT. It translates to CASSKPGEPVNTGELFF.

This clone was counted once. The V and J genes are TRBV11-2 and TRBJ2-7; TRBD2 agrees at 7 bases. The CDR3 runs to 11 residues. V lost 3 bases and J lost 12; bases outside the gene matches: 5. Germline V lookup: CDR1 SGHAT, CDR2 FQNNGV. The CDR3 region is CASSLGGFVYF. The DNA of the CDR3 is TGTGCCAGCAGCTTGGGAGGGTTTGTGTACTTC.

This chain uses TRBV7-9 with TRBJ2-7; D is ambiguous. CDR1 is SEHNR and CDR2 is FQNEAQ in the germline V gene (reference sequence). V shed 2 bases and J shed 2 bases, with 10 bases lying between them. The CDR3 totals 14 residues. CDR3 sequence: CASSLPNYPYEQYF. CDR3 nucleotides: TGTGCCAGCAGCTTACCAAATTACCCCTACGAGCAGTACTTC.

The chain employs TRBV11-2 and TRBJ2-7, with D perhaps TRBD2 (7 bases). Germline V gene lookup returns CDR1 SGHAT and CDR2 FQNNGV. Between the trimmed V and J ends, which lost 0 bases and 7 bases, there was a span of 16 bases. The CDR3 has 15 amino acids. CDR3 DNA: TGTGCCAGCAGCTTAGAGGGGGGGGCCGGAGGGGAGCAGTACTTC. It specifies CASSLEGGAGGEQYF.

In DNA form, the CDR3 reads TGTGCCAGCTCACCTCGGACAGGGGAGTATGGCTACACCTTC. Encoded protein: CASSPRTGEYGYTF. The chain has TRBV18 and TRBJ1-2, with 9 bases matching TRBD1. Germline V gene lookup returns CDR1 KGHSH and CDR2 LQKENI. J was trimmed by 5 bases and V by 3 bases; bases with no gene match: 4. The CDR3 has 14 residues.

This chain uses TRBV10-1 with TRBJ2-1, with D unresolved. CDR1 and CDR2 from the germline V gene are WNHNN and SYGVQD (reference sequence). V was cut by 6 bases and J by 12 bases, with 15 bases left in between. The CDR3 contains 12 residues. The CDR3 DNA reads TGCGCCAGCAGCGACTTCTTACTGGGGCAGTTCTTC. This gives the protein CASSDFLLGQFF.

CDR3 sequence reads: CASSGTDLSSNQPQHF. CDR3 coding DNA: TGTGCCTCTTCGGGGACAGACCTTAGTAGCAATCAGCCCCAGCATTTT. This rearrangement joins TRBV21-1 to TRBJ1-5; the DNA was not used to check the table's D call, TRBD1. TRBV21-1 is a known pseudogene. This CDR3 spans 16 amino acids.

This clone was recorded a few times. The rearrangement joins TRBV19 to TRBJ2-5, with D possibly being TRBD1 or TRBD2 (5 bases each). The V and J ends lost 6 bases and 1 base respectively, with 12 bases between them. There are 14 residues in the CDR3. The germline gives CDR1 LNHDA, CDR2 SQIVND (reference sequence). CDR3 residues: CASSPGPTQETQYF. CDR3 DNA: TGTGCCAGTAGCCCGGGGCCTACCCAAGAGACCCAGTACTTC.

V usage is TRBV2 and J usage is TRBJ1-1; D gene unclear. V lost 8 bases and J lost 10, with 14 bases in between. Germline CDR1 is SNHLY and CDR2 is FYNNEI. This CDR3 is 11 amino acids long. Written as DNA, the CDR3 is TGTGCCAGCGGTGTTGACGTCCTAGCTTTCTTT. As protein: CASGVDVLAFF.

The V call is TRBV6-5, the J call TRBJ1-3; D is uncertain. The V gene's germline CDR1 is MNHEY and CDR2 SVGAGI. Trimming shortened V by 6 bases and J by 0 bases, and 12 bases separated the two germline ends. This CDR3 has 15 amino acids. The CDR3 DNA reads TGTGCCAGCAGACCGGACTTCTCCTCTGGAAACACCATATATTTT. Protein sequence: CASRPDFSSGNTIYF.

This chain connects TRBV7-2 to TRBJ2-5, with a tentative D call TRBD2 (7 bases). Germline assignment: CDR1 SGHTA and CDR2 FQGNSA. The CDR3 has 14 residues. The V end was cut by 5 bases, the J end by 3 bases, with 13 bases between. CDR3 loop: CASSTRGGEETQYF. The CDR3 DNA follows: TGTGCCAGCAGCACCCGAGGGGGGGAAGAGACCCAGTACTTC.

This chain uses TRBV23-1 with TRBJ2-3; D is undetermined. TRBV23-1 is filed as an ORF, its function uncertain. CDR3 size: 15 residues. With 3 bases removed from V and 4 bases from J, the gap between germline ends came to 14 bases. The CDR3 loop is CASSQWRLSADTQYF. The CDR3 nucleotides read TGCGCCAGCAGTCAGTGGAGACTCTCGGCAGATACGCAGTATTTT.

This chain joins TRBV7-8 and TRBJ1-3; D is ambiguous. Germline CDR1 SGHVS, CDR2 FQNEAQ. V gave up 3 bases and J gave up 0 bases, with 12 bases separating them. The length of the CDR3 is 16 residues. The CDR3 protein is CASSFSRLFSGNTIYF. As DNA, the CDR3 is TGTGCCAGCAGCTTCTCGAGACTGTTCTCTGGAAACACCATATATTTT.

As DNA, the CDR3 is TGTGCCAGCAGTTCGCGACAGACTCTTCACTATGGCTACACCTTC. Its protein product is CASSSRQTLHYGYTF. The V gene is TRBV27, the J gene TRBJ1-2; TRBD1 might be the D (5 bases). V was shortened by 4 bases and J by 3 bases, with 15 bases between the two germline ends. Looked up from germline, CDR1 is MNHEY and CDR2 is SMNVEV (reference sequence). This CDR3 has 15 amino acids.

The V gene is TRBV7-9, the J gene TRBJ2-7, with TRBD1 matching over 10 bases. Germline V lookup: CDR1 SEHNR, CDR2 FQNEAQ (reference sequence). V was clipped by 7 bases and J by 0 bases; unmatched bases: 9. The CDR3 consists of 16 residues. The CDR3 nucleotides are TGTGCCAGCACCAATCTCCGGGACAGGGGCTCCTACGAGCAGTACTTC. Translation: CASTNLRDRGSYEQYF.

The chain links TRBV30 to TRBJ1-1; D ambiguous. Germline-derived CDR1 and CDR2 are GTSNPN and SVGIG (reference sequence). The germline V and J ends were trimmed by 4 bases and 4 bases, with 7 bases remaining between them. The CDR3 is 11 amino acids. DNA for the CDR3: TGTGCCTGGAATTGGGGCACTGAAGCTTTCTTT. Protein product: CAWNWGTEAFF.

This chain connects TRBV3-1 (or the pseudogene TRBV3-2) to TRBJ1-2, with D possibly being TRBD1 (5 bases). CDR1 is LGHDT and CDR2 is YNNKEL in the germline V gene (reference sequence). CDR3 length equals 12 residues. V was trimmed by 4 bases and J by 8 bases, leaving 11 bases between them. The CDR3 bases are TGTGCCAGCAGCCCGGGGACGAGGGGCTACACCTTC. Translating it yields CASSPGTRGYTF.

The chain joins TRBV27 to TRBJ2-2; no definite D call. V was pared by 6 bases and J by 7 bases, with 18 bases between. The CDR3 covers 15 residues. Germline CDR1 is MNHEY and CDR2 is SMNVEV (reference sequence). The CDR3 protein is CASSPRTSPGGELFF. The CDR3 region has the DNA TGTGCCAGCAGCCCCAGGACGTCCCCTGGCGGGGAGCTGTTTTTT.

This clone was counted only a few times. The rearrangement joins TRBV2 to TRBJ2-1; D may correspond to TRBD1 or TRBD2 (5 bases each). Trimming stripped 5 bases from V and 6 bases from J, with 14 bases between. CDR1 SNHLY and CDR2 FYNNEI come from the germline V gene. The CDR3 is 14 amino acids. DNA of the CDR3: TGTGCCAGCAGTTCGGGACCCAGTTTCAATGAGCAGTTCTTC. This translates into CASSSGPSFNEQFF.

The genes are TRBV3-1 (or the pseudogene TRBV3-2) and TRBJ2-1; TRBD2 matches at 11 bases. This CDR3 has 15 amino acids. V was clipped by 5 bases and J by 7 bases; unmatched bases: 7. Germline lookup yields CDR1 LGHDT and CDR2 YNNKEL (reference sequence). CDR3 in amino acids: CASSYLGLAENEQFF. CDR3 coding DNA: TGTGCCAGCAGCTACCTGGGACTAGCGGAGAATGAGCAGTTCTTC.

The chain couples TRBV3-1 (or the pseudogene TRBV3-2) to TRBJ2-2; 8 bases are a match to TRBD1. CDR1 and CDR2 from the germline V gene are LGHDT and YNNKEL (reference sequence). The CDR3 is 15 amino acids. With V trimmed by 4 bases and J by 1 base, 2 bases remained unmatched. In DNA form, the CDR3 reads TGTGCCAGCAGCCGAGGGACAGGGAACACCGGGGAGCTGTTTTTT. Amino acid sequence: CASSRGTGNTGELFF.

The J gene is TRBJ2-5, the V gene TRBV6-5; 13 nucleotides align to TRBD2. This CDR3 is 14 amino acids long. Germline lookup yields CDR1 MNHEY and CDR2 SVGAGI. The V gene end was trimmed by 7 bases and the J gene end by 7 bases; junction bases not matched to a gene: 6. The CDR3 protein is CASTGLAGVWTQYF. The CDR3 coding sequence is TGTGCCAGCACCGGACTAGCGGGGGTGTGGACCCAGTACTTC.